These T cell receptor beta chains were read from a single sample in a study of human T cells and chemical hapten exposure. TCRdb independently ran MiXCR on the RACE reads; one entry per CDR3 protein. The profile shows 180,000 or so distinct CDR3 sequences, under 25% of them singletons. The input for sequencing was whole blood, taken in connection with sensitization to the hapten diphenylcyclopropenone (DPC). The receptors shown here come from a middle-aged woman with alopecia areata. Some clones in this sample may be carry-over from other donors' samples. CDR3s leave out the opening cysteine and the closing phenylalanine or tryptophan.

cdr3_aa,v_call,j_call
ASLGVAGSNTEAF,TRBV28,TRBJ1-1
ASSAQGPTGELF,TRBV2,TRBJ2-2
ASSERRAADTQY,TRBV6-1,TRBJ2-3
ASSLLAGTYNEQF,TRBV18,TRBJ2-1
AISESRTGEGKLF,TRBV10-3,TRBJ1-4
ASSLQGERY,TRBV7-2,TRBJ2-7
ASSLEGFYGYT,TRBV7-2,TRBJ1-2
ASSSGTQTYEQY,TRBV7-2,TRBJ2-7
ASSGRDGSYSNQPQH,TRBV6-1,TRBJ1-5
ASSRGPYPDTQY,TRBV3-1,TRBJ2-3
ASSQELGRGPKGNIQY,TRBV4-2,TRBJ2-4
ASSQEVAGYGNTIY,TRBV4-1,TRBJ1-3
ASSYSSYEQY,TRBV6-2/TRBV6-3,TRBJ2-7
ASRRQINQPQH,TRBV28,TRBJ1-5
ASSLEWGAGYEQY,TRBV5-1,TRBJ2-7
SARDTGGGEQY,TRBV20-1,TRBJ2-7
SARTPTYEQY,TRBV20-1,TRBJ2-7
ASSLQGGWLETQY,TRBV7-2,TRBJ2-5
SAGVLEDQPQH,TRBV20-1,TRBJ1-5
ASRARQGSGANVLT,TRBV6-1,TRBJ2-6
ASSPQGLEETQY,TRBV6-5,TRBJ2-5
ASSQERVSSYEQY,TRBV4-3,TRBJ2-7
ASSYTGGGSYEQY,TRBV6-5,TRBJ2-7
ASRTTSAGFYEQY,TRBV6-2/TRBV6-3,TRBJ2-7
ASSYAQGVGLTEAF,TRBV6-5,TRBJ1-1
SATPTSGTSTDTQY,TRBV20-1,TRBJ2-3
ASIPRGRILGEQY,TRBV6-2/TRBV6-3,TRBJ2-7
ASSQVGGIQY,TRBV7-2,TRBJ2-4
ASSVLVRSSGANVLT,TRBV9,TRBJ2-6
ASSPSLRGGSPLH,TRBV28,TRBJ1-6
ASSQRPLANSYEQY,TRBV4-2,TRBJ2-7
SAFLEQAATNEKLF,TRBV20-1,TRBJ1-4
ASSLRTFTDTQY,TRBV7-2,TRBJ2-3
ASSFQLGNTDTQY,TRBV7-2,TRBJ2-3
SASLGQGFTEAF,TRBV29-1,TRBJ1-1
ASSQGGLFTGELF,TRBV4-1,TRBJ2-2
ASNTNRGSSYNSPLH,TRBV6-5,TRBJ1-6
ASSLKGEAF,TRBV12-3/TRBV12-4,TRBJ1-1
ASSWGLAPETQY,TRBV5-4,TRBJ2-5
ASSPLRDLAEAF,TRBV4-1,TRBJ1-1
SAESDQPQH,TRBV20-1,TRBJ1-5
SATTDRVGETQY,TRBV20-1,TRBJ2-5
ASSFGTSTIDTQY,TRBV28,TRBJ2-3
SARDGQGVFNEQY,TRBV20-1,TRBJ2-7
SVRQGSNQPQH,TRBV29-1,TRBJ1-5